Listed below are T cell receptor beta chains from one sample, sequenced in a study of blood T cell repertoires in COVID-19. Profiled with immunoSEQ multiplex PCR; TCRdb holds only in-frame clones, not every one. Among about 320,000 clones, 88% were seen once, and the ten largest hold around 5%. Sequencing input: PBMCs or T cells enriched from blood (not recorded which). The receptors were gathered from a man aged 30 to 39 who had recovered from COVID-19. The conserved cysteine and the conserved F or W are not part of the CDR3 here. Each record gives: V gene, J gene, CDR3 length, CDR3 protein.

TRBV3-1/TRBV3-2	TRBJ2-1	14	ASSQSVPSSYNEQF
TRBV6-5	TRBJ2-1	13	ASSRGKGPYNEQF
TRBV5-1	TRBJ1-5	13	ASSLEGGGNQPQH
TRBV10-1	TRBJ2-7	12	ARKVAGPPYEQY
TRBV6-5	TRBJ2-5	14	ASSYSSGESYETQY
TRBV5-1	TRBJ1-6	13	ASSLADPHNSPLH
TRBV6-5	TRBJ2-3	13	ASRRELAGTDTQY
TRBV6-5	TRBJ2-7	12	ASRTGRATYEQY
TRBV9	TRBJ1-3	12	ASSVAITQDTIY
TRBV19	TRBJ1-5	12	ASSERQWNQPQH
TRBV19	TRBJ2-3	11	ASSTPGGDTQY
TRBV14	TRBJ2-7	13	ASSQDFARAYEQY
TRBV28	TRBJ2-7	10	ASKGDTYEQY
TRBV29-1	TRBJ2-7	13	SVELSRMASYEQY
TRBV9	TRBJ2-6	13	ASSSPSSGANVLT
TRBV11-1	TRBJ1-1	14	ASSLTSGQGSPEAF
TRBV7-9	TRBJ1-1	10	ASSLVIGGAF
TRBV18	TRBJ1-1	13	ASSQGQRANTEAF
TRBV27	TRBJ1-2	13	ASSSTGTGLRGYT
TRBV19	TRBJ1-2	12	ASSSGTGLYGYT
TRBV19	TRBJ1-2	11	ASVPTGAYGYT
TRBV19	TRBJ1-1	11	ASSISRHLEAF
TRBV5-1	TRBJ1-6	13	ASSLQGAENSPLH
TRBV27	TRBJ2-5	13	ASSLLAGTGETQY
TRBV25-1	TRBJ1-1	16	ASSEWRRGWQGRTEAF
TRBV28	TRBJ1-5	15	ASSFPGQGALNQPQH
TRBV18	TRBJ1-3	14	ASSPLRDRTGNTIY
TRBV11-3	TRBJ2-2	14	ASSLVGGSNTGELF
TRBV6-6	TRBJ1-3	15	ASSRRDRGFSGNTIY